This T cell receptor beta chain was sequenced in a study of regulatory T cells in long-lasting Graves disease. The germline gives CDR1 LNHDA, CDR2 SQIVND (reference sequence). Trimming removed 6 bases at V and 6 bases at J, with 12 bases between. CDR3 length: 13 residues. Construction of TCR beta libraries relied on iRepertoire HTBI primers and on Arm-PCR targeting CDR3 regions. MiXCR, run by TCRdb on the multiplex PCR reads, gives a single entry per CDR3 protein. This sample carries about 320,000 distinct CDR3 sequences, 15% to 20% of them seen once, and the ten largest clones take approximately 35%. This clonotype turned up a few times. Its specificity is unknown. Time point given: newly diagnosed GD, antithyroid drugs for less than 3 months. Generation of the TCR library employed RNA extracted from PBMCs. Study-wide findings and caveats: In persistent patients, shared public clonotypes (over 2,500) outnumbered those in new patients (about 890). The TCR repertoire of persistent Graves' patients was less diverse than that of newly diagnosed ones. Study of thyroid tissue was not done, with only peripheral blood studied. Persistent disease samples used TRBV28, TRBJ1-2 and TRBJ2-5 preferentially.

The rearrangement links TRBV19 to TRBJ2-1, with D possibly matching TRBD1 (6 bases). This TCR was recovered from a female donor with Graves disease. The sample consisted of peripheral blood mononuclear cells (PBMCs), taken at new diagnosis, from a patient treated with antithyroid drugs. CDR3: CASRFSGANEQFF. In nucleotides, the CDR3 is TGTGCCAGTAGATTCTCAGGGGCCAATGAGCAGTTCTTC.